These 17 T cell receptor beta chains came from one sample sequenced in a study of read filtering for tumor transcriptome and immune sequencing. Molecular barcoded adaptors covering alpha/delta and beta/gamma chains were used on about 0.4 ug RNA. TCRdb fed the reads into MiXCR, producing one record per CDR3 protein. The sample gives some 22,000 distinct CDR3 sequences, around 15% of which show up once; 60% to 80% is in the top ten. Material for sequencing was a population of CD138-negative cells sorted from bone marrow. The receptors were sampled from a donor aged 40 or over with multiple myeloma.

The CDR3 DNA sequence: TGTGCCAGCAGTGGAGGGTCTCAAGAGACCCAGTACTTC. Amino acid sequence: CASSGGSQETQYF. The chain recombines TRBV28 with TRBJ2-5, with a tentative D call TRBD2 (6 bases). Trimming shortened V by 5 bases and J by 2 bases, and 9 bases separated the two germline ends. The CDR3 is made up of 13 amino acids. Germline loops: CDR1 MDHEN, CDR2 SYDVKM. Variable domain in full (rest from reference TRBV28 and TRBJ2-5): DVKVTQSSRYLVKRTGEKVFLECVQDMDHENMFWYRQDPGLGLRLIYFSYDVKMKEKGDIPEGYSVSREKKERFSLILESASTNQTSMYLCASSGGSQETQYFGPGTRLLVL.

This clonotype was observed many times. V and J are TRBV2 and TRBJ2-7, with TRBD1 matching 8 bases. J lost 7 bases, V lost 7 bases, and 12 bases had no gene match. The CDR3 is made up of 14 amino acids. Germline lookup yields CDR1 SNHLY and CDR2 FYNNEI. In DNA form, the CDR3 reads TGTGCCAGCATTTTACTTCCCGGGACAGGAGAGCAGTACTTC. It is translated as CASILLPGTGEQYF.

At least ten counts were recorded for this clonotype. The V and J genes are TRBV6-2 or TRBV6-3 and TRBJ2-6, with 9 nucleotides matching TRBD2. V trimming: 5 bases; J trimming: 0 bases; junction bases outside the gene matches: 2. Germline loops: CDR1 MNHEY, CDR2 SVGEGT. The CDR3 length is 16 residues. CDR3 nucleotides: TGTGCCAGCAGTACGCGGGGGGGCTCTGGGGCCAACGTCCTGACTTTC. It encodes CASSTRGGSGANVLTF.

This clonotype was recorded a few times. As DNA, the CDR3 is TGTGCCAGCTCACCAAGGGACAGGGGTGGCGGCACTGAAGCTTTCTTT. This codes for CASSPRDRGGGTEAFF. The chain links TRBV18 to TRBJ1-1, with 10 bases aligning to TRBD1. After removal of 2 bases from V and 4 bases from J, the junction contained 7 bases not matched to a gene. CDR3 length: 16 amino acids. The germline V gene encodes CDR1 KGHSH and CDR2 LQKENI.

The genes are TRBV29-1 and TRBJ2-3, with 11 nucleotides matching TRBD2. J lost 3 bases, V lost 4 bases, and 9 bases had no gene match. Looked up from germline, CDR1 is SQVTM and CDR2 is ANQGSEA. This CDR3 contains 16 residues. CDR3 sequence (DNA): TGCAGCGTTGGCTCCCTTAGCGGGAGGGCTACAGATACGCAGTATTTT. This codes for CSVGSLSGRATDTQYF.

Many counts were recorded for this clonotype. This chain links TRBV29-1 with TRBJ2-1; possibly TRBD2 for D (5 bases). Germline values: CDR1 SQVTM, CDR2 ANQGSEA. CDR3 length: 13 amino acids. Between the trimmed V and J ends, which lost 2 bases and 3 bases, there was a span of 8 bases. The CDR3 DNA sequence: TGCAGCGTTGAACTAGCCGACTACAATGAGCAGTTCTTC. Protein: CSVELADYNEQFF.

The chain has TRBV3-1 and TRBJ2-7; 7 nucleotides line up with TRBD1. J gave up 7 bases and V 1 base, and 7 bases lay outside the gene matches. Germline-derived CDR1 and CDR2 are LGHDT and YNNKEL (reference sequence). The CDR3 covers 14 residues. CDR3 nucleotides: TGTGCCAGCAGCCAAGGACAGGGAAGGGGAGAGCAGTACTTC. Amino acids: CASSQGQGRGEQYF.

This clonotype was observed many times. The chain couples TRBV5-1 to TRBJ2-1, with 9 bases fitting TRBD2. V shed 3 bases and J 3 bases; nucleotides not matched to a gene: 7. CDR3 length equals 16 residues. CDR1 SGHRS and CDR2 YFSETQ come from the germline V gene. DNA of the CDR3: TGCGCCAGCAGCTCCCCTCTAGCGGGGCTCTACAATGAGCAGTTCTTC. This gives the protein CASSSPLAGLYNEQFF.

A word on this clonotype: With a far larger clone one base away, a read error is the likely cause. Given the absence of the conserved phenylalanine or tryptophan at the CDR3 end, a read error is likely. The chain joins TRBV4-2 to TRBJ2-3, with TRBD1 as a possible D gene (7 bases). The germline V gene has CDR1 LGHNA and CDR2 YNFKEQ. This CDR3 spans 16 amino acids. V lost 5 bases and J 0 bases, leaving 15 bases between the germline ends. The CDR3 protein is CASSWGGDSSTDTQYY. The CDR3 nucleotides are TGTGCCAGCAGCTGGGGCGGGGACAGCAGCACAGATACGCAGTATTAT.

This clonotype came up many times. The genes are TRBV28 and TRBJ2-7; 11 bases are a match to TRBD2. J lost 5 bases, V lost 6 bases, and 9 bases had no gene match. The germline V gene encodes CDR1 MDHEN and CDR2 SYDVKM. CDR3 length: 15 amino acids. The CDR3: CASSLLAGGPNEQYF. The CDR3 nucleotides read TGTGCCAGCAGCCTTCTAGCGGGAGGCCCTAACGAGCAGTACTTC.

With respect to this clonotype: One end of the junction is discordant with germline, which a read error may explain. The chain links TRBV4-1 to TRBJ2-4; the D gene is possibly TRBD2 (6 bases). Germline V gives CDR1 MGHRA, CDR2 YSYEKL. This CDR3 has 17 amino acids. CDR3 DNA sequence: TGCGCCAGCACCGCGCGACTCCGGGAGCCGAGGCAAAACACTCAGTACTTC. Its protein is CASTARLREPRQNTQYF.

This clonotype was recorded many times. V and J are TRBV3-1 and TRBJ2-1; 10 nucleotides line up with TRBD2. This CDR3 has 16 residues. V was clipped by 1 base and J by 8 bases; unmatched bases: 8. Germline V lookup: CDR1 LGHDT, CDR2 YNNKEL (reference sequence). CDR3 residues: CASSQGSSGSTDEQFF. The DNA of the CDR3 is TGTGCCAGCAGCCAAGGATCTAGCGGGAGTACCGATGAGCAGTTCTTC.

This clonotype occurred many times. The CDR3 sequence is CSAVEGSGELFF. The CDR3 DNA sequence: TGCAGTGCTGTCGAGGGGAGCGGGGAGCTGTTTTTT. The rearrangement uses TRBV20-1 and TRBJ2-2, with D perhaps given as TRBD1 or TRBD2 (5 bases each). CDR3 length: 12 amino acids. Germline CDR1 DFQATT, CDR2 SNEGSKA (reference sequence). Deletions cut 5 bases from V and 7 bases from J, with 11 bases between.

This clonotype was seen more than once but under ten times. Since a much larger clone is just one base distant, this may be a read error. The chain couples TRBV28 to TRBJ2-2; D perhaps matches TRBD2 (5 bases). CDR1 is MDHEN and CDR2 is SYDVKM in the germline V gene. This CDR3 spans 13 amino acids. The CDR3 reads CASRDRNTGEPFF. For the CDR3, the DNA is TGTGCCAGCAGGGACCGGAACACCGGGGAGCCGTTTTTT.

This clonotype has ten or more counts. The rearrangement uses TRBV6-1 and TRBJ2-3; no reliable D call. Germline CDR1 and CDR2: MNHNS and SASEGT. The V end was cut by 3 bases, the J end by 4 bases, with 8 bases between. The CDR3 contains 13 residues. The CDR3 nucleotides are TGTGCCAGCAGTGAGACTGCCTCAGATACGCAGTATTTT. This encodes CASSETASDTQYF.

The J gene is TRBJ2-5, the V gene TRBV21-1; TRBD1, the table's D call, lacks a check against the DNA. TRBV21-1 is shown as a pseudogene. The CDR3 sequence is 17 residues long. The CDR3, as DNA: TGTGCCAGCAGCAAAGAGCCCCGGGACAGGGACCAAGAGACCCAGTACTTC. It is translated as CASSKEPRDRDQETQYF.

In its sample, this clonotype was seen many times. This CDR3 reads CASSLRGDPPTQYF. CDR3 DNA sequence: TGTGCCAGCAGCCTCCGGGGCGACCCGCCAACCCAGTACTTC. The chain joins TRBV6-2 or TRBV6-3 to TRBJ2-5, with D perhaps given as TRBD1 or TRBD2 (5 bases each). V was shortened by 6 bases and J by 8 bases, with 19 bases between the two germline ends. The CDR3 contains 14 residues. Germline-derived CDR1 and CDR2 are MNHEY and SVGEGT.